This T cell receptor beta chain was recovered during a study of blood T cell repertoires in COVID-19. Using immunoSEQ multiplex PCR, the repertoire was profiled, and TCRdb retains in-frame clones only, with some absent. The data hold around 200,000 clones, with roughly three quarters observed a single time. Germline values: CDR1 LNHDA, CDR2 SQIVND (reference sequence). V lost 10 bases, J lost 7 bases, and 20 bases lay in between. CDR3 length: 14 residues. The receptor was derived from a woman in her thirties or forties with COVID-19, enrolled during active disease. The gene calls are TRBV19 and TRBJ2-1, with D possibly matching TRBD1 (5 bases). Sequenced sample: peripheral blood. The CDR3 DNA is TGTGCCAACTGGACACCCCTCCTAAGGAATGAGCAGTTCTTC. The encoded protein is CANWTPLLRNEQFF.